The subject of this entry is one T cell receptor beta chain. Antigen specificity is unknown. This entry is derived from a study of T cell responses to AZD1222 COVID-19 vaccine. The wider study: Pooling was applied to second doses at about 4 or about 12 weeks. Study-level points and caveats: White British people made up most donors, females outnumbered males, and clonal diversity was possibly underestimated.

The table came from immunoSEQ multiplex PCR; TCRdb's copy has only in-frame clones and leaves some out. The table shows some 96,000 clones, with over 75% occurring only once. The source was peripheral blood, collected on day 0 of AZD1222 vaccination. The receptor's source is an adult in good health.

The CDR3, as DNA: TGTGCCACCTCGGACCGGAACACTGAAGCTTTCTTT. Translating it yields CATSDRNTEAFF. The chain combines TRBV19 with TRBJ1-1; D ambiguous. This CDR3 is built from 12 residues. CDR1 is LNHDA and CDR2 is SQIVND in the germline V gene (reference sequence). The V and J ends lost 10 bases and 1 base respectively, with 10 bases between them.